These 28 T cell receptor beta chains were all obtained from the same sample, sequenced in a study of cytomegalovirus exposure and HLA in healthy donors. Researchers ran the PCR with 60 Vbeta and 13 Jbeta primers. Profiling relied on immunoSEQ multiplex PCR, and the TCRdb table lists in-frame clones only, not all of them. The sample consists of roughly 180,000 clones, 80% to 85% of them appearing once. Sequencing was performed on PBMCs. These receptors were obtained from a woman aged 18 to 35 in good health and CMV-seropositive.

The chain has TRBV11-2 and TRBJ2-5; 8 nucleotides agree with TRBD1. J lost 2 bases, V lost 5 bases, and 10 bases had no gene match. The CDR3 is 16 residues long. In germline, CDR1 is SGHAT, CDR2 FQNNGV. CDR3 coding DNA: TGTGCCAGCAGCGCCCGGACAGGGAGTTGGCAAGAGACCCAGTACTTC. This codes for CASSARTGSWQETQYF.

The chain carries TRBV7-6 and TRBJ1-1, with 9 bases that match TRBD1. The CDR3 covers 15 residues. Losses at the gene ends were 3 bases for V and 11 bases for J; bases not matched to a gene: 13. Germline CDR1 SGHVS, CDR2 FNYEAQ. The DNA of the CDR3 is TGTGCCAGCAGCTTTAGCCCGGGACAGGGTCCCATCGCTTTCTTT. Translation gives CASSFSPGQGPIAFF.

The chain is built from TRBV9 and TRBJ2-5; 8 bases agree with TRBD2. Germline V gene lookup returns CDR1 SGDLS and CDR2 YYNGEE. This CDR3 comprises 17 residues. Germline trimming cut 3 bases from V and 4 bases from J; bases unmatched to any gene: 14. This chain's CDR3 is CASSARKLGGEGETQYF. CDR3 bases: TGTGCCAGCAGCGCGAGGAAGCTCGGGGGGGAAGGAGAGACCCAGTACTTC. Looking up the rest from reference TRBV9 and TRBJ2-5 gives the full variable domain: DSGVTQTPKHLITATGQRVTLRCSPRSGDLSVYWYQQSLDQGLQFLIQYYNGEERAKGNILERFSAQQFPDLHSELNLSSLELGDSALYFCASSARKLGGEGETQYFGPGTRLLVL.

The gene calls are TRBV28 and TRBJ2-1, with 13 bases matching TRBD2. Looked up from germline, CDR1 is MDHEN and CDR2 is SYDVKM. The CDR3 has 20 residues. Trimming at V came to 6 bases and at J to 0 bases, leaving 14 bases not matched to a gene. The CDR3 DNA reads as TGTGCCAGCAGCCCTCACACGGGACTAGCGGGGAGGAGCTCCTACAATGAGCAGTTCTTC. Its protein is CASSPHTGLAGRSSYNEQFF.

The chain links TRBV7-6 to TRBJ1-2, with no clear D. The CDR3 consists of 14 residues. The V end lost 0 bases, the J end lost 2 bases, and 7 bases lay between the germline ends. Germline lookup yields CDR1 SGHVS and CDR2 FNYEAQ. The CDR3 loop is CASSLAAGNYGYTF. The CDR3 DNA sequence: TGTGCCAGCAGCTTAGCGGCGGGGAACTATGGCTACACCTTC.

This chain uses TRBV7-3 with TRBJ2-1; TRBD2 agrees at 10 bases. This CDR3 has 15 residues. Germline V gene data show CDR1 as SGHTA and CDR2 as FQGTGA. V trimming: 3 bases; J trimming: 8 bases; junction bases outside the gene matches: 7. CDR3 nucleotide sequence: TGTGCCAGCAGCTTGGAAAGCGGGGGGGCTGATGAGCAGTTCTTC. Protein: CASSLESGGADEQFF.

The gene calls are TRBV21-1 and TRBJ2-7; whether TRBD1, the table's D call, matches the DNA was not checked. TRBV21-1 is a listed pseudogene. The CDR3 spans 15 residues. CDR3 coding DNA: TGTGCCAGCAGCAAAAGAGGACAGAGTCCCTACGAGCAGTACTTC. This encodes CASSKRGQSPYEQYF.

The chain links TRBV6-5 to TRBJ2-3, with D tentatively TRBD2 (6 bases). V dropped 6 bases and J dropped 5 bases, with 18 bases sitting between them. Germline loops: CDR1 MNHEY, CDR2 SVGAGI. This CDR3 region has 15 residues. This CDR3 is CASSEIAAGEDTQYF. In DNA form, the CDR3 reads TGTGCCAGCAGCGAAATAGCGGCTGGTGAAGATACGCAGTATTTT.

The chain recombines TRBV11-2 with TRBJ1-5, with D unclear. This CDR3 is 15 amino acids long. Looked up from germline, CDR1 is SGHAT and CDR2 is FQNNGV. The ends were cut back, 0 bases at V and 3 bases at J, with 9 bases in the middle. CDR3 loop: CASSLEAAPNQPQHF. The CDR3 DNA sequence: TGTGCCAGCAGCTTAGAAGCTGCCCCCAATCAGCCCCAGCATTTT.

The chain employs TRBV18 and TRBJ1-3; TRBD1 agrees at 9 bases. Trimming cost V 5 bases and J 4 bases; bases outside gene matches: 3. The V gene's germline CDR1 is KGHSH and CDR2 LQKENI. CDR3 length equals 14 residues. In DNA, the CDR3 is TGTGCCAGCTCATCCGGACAGGGGGGAAACACCATATATTTT. Its translation: CASSSGQGGNTIYF.

This chain joins TRBV12-5 and TRBJ2-3, with unresolved D. V was pared by 2 bases and J by 2 bases, with 11 bases between. Per the germline V gene, CDR1 is LGHNT and CDR2 is FRNRAP. This CDR3 is built from 15 residues. The CDR3 reads CASGLTESYTDTQYF. CDR3 coding DNA: TGTGCTAGTGGTTTGACCGAGTCTTACACAGATACGCAGTATTTT.

This chain connects TRBV5-1 to TRBJ1-2, with D possibly being TRBD1 (6 bases). Trimming took 3 bases from V and 5 from J, leaving 20 bases between them. This CDR3 is built from 16 residues. The germline V gene encodes CDR1 SGHRS and CDR2 YFSETQ. The CDR3 nucleotides read TGCGCCAGCAGCTCGTCCCGGGACAAAAGTTCGTATGGCTACACCTTC. Protein sequence: CASSSSRDKSSYGYTF.

This clone appeared a few times. V gene TRBV5-1 combines with J gene TRBJ2-7; 11 positions agree with TRBD1. J gave up 5 bases and V 5 bases, and 3 bases lay outside the gene matches. This CDR3 spans 13 amino acids. Germline V CDR1 and CDR2: SGHRS, YFSETQ. The CDR3 coding sequence is TGCGCCAGCAGGGACAGGGGGCGGAACGAGCAGTACTTC. Translating it yields CASRDRGRNEQYF. The complete variable domain, with remaining parts taken from reference TRBV5-1 and TRBJ2-7, reads KAGVTQTPRYLIKTRGQQVTLSCSPISGHRSVSWYQQTPGQGLQFLFEYFSETQRNKGNFPGRFSGRQFSNSRSEMNVSTLELGDSALYLCASRDRGRNEQYFGPGTRLTVT.

V and J are TRBV5-1 and TRBJ2-6, with 7 bases lining up with TRBD1. CDR1 is SGHRS, CDR2 YFSETQ, per germline. CDR3 length: 18 amino acids. With V trimmed by 4 bases and J by 1 base, 11 bases remained unmatched. The chain's CDR3 is CASSPGQPSGSGANVLTF. Written as DNA, the CDR3 is TGCGCCAGCAGCCCGGGACAGCCCTCGGGATCTGGGGCCAACGTCCTGACTTTC.

The chain has TRBV7-3 and TRBJ1-6; no definite D call. The V end was cut by 1 base, the J end by 3 bases, with 10 bases between. The CDR3 runs 16 residues. From germline, CDR1 is SGHTA and CDR2 FQGTGA. CDR3 region: CASSLSPGGYNSPLHF. CDR3 DNA: TGTGCCAGCAGCTTAAGCCCAGGTGGCTATAATTCACCCCTCCACTTT.

The rearrangement links TRBV7-2 to TRBJ2-7; D gene unclear. CDR1 and CDR2 (germline): SGHTA, FQGNSA. The CDR3 extends over 14 amino acids. V was pared by 5 bases and J by 0 bases, with 11 bases between. DNA of the CDR3: TGTGCCAGCAGCCCGAGACACCACTCCTACGAGCAGTACGTC. This encodes CASSPRHHSYEQYV.

The rearrangement uses TRBV9 and TRBJ2-5; 12 nucleotides agree with TRBD2. From germline, CDR1 is SGDLS and CDR2 YYNGEE. The CDR3 runs to 19 residues. Trimming removed 0 bases from V and 4 bases from J; junction bases left unmatched: 13. The CDR3, as DNA: TGTGCCAGCAGCGTAGGATCTCTAGCGGGGGGGCGGGGGTCAGAGACCCAGTACTTC. Translating it yields CASSVGSLAGGRGSETQYF.

V is TRBV6-5 and J is TRBJ2-2; 7 bases line up with TRBD2. The CDR3 length is 14 residues. V was clipped by 7 bases and J by 6 bases; unmatched bases: 8. From germline, CDR1 is MNHEY and CDR2 SVGAGI. This CDR3 is CASTLRGEPGELFF. CDR3 DNA sequence: TGTGCCAGCACCCTCCGGGGGGAACCCGGGGAGCTGTTTTTT.

The chain employs TRBV28 and TRBJ1-4; tentative D call: TRBD1 (6 bases). Germline V gene data show CDR1 as MDHEN and CDR2 as SYDVKM. V was trimmed by 6 bases and J by 3 bases, leaving 17 bases between them. CDR3 length: 16 residues. This CDR3 is CASSQQGEWSNEKLFF. The CDR3 DNA sequence: TGTGCCAGCAGCCAACAGGGTGAATGGTCTAATGAAAAACTGTTTTTT.

This chain's CDR3 is CASTPGTGREQYF. DNA of the CDR3: TGTGCCAGCACCCCCGGGACAGGTCGCGAGCAGTACTTC. This chain uses TRBV6-5 with TRBJ2-7; the match to TRBD1 covers 8 bases. The germline V gene encodes CDR1 MNHEY and CDR2 SVGAGI. The CDR3 runs to 13 residues. V lost 7 bases, J lost 6 bases, and 8 bases stayed unmatched.

This clone was seen only a few times. The chain uses TRBV9 and TRBJ2-3; 14 positions agree with TRBD2. The CDR3 has 20 amino acids. From germline, CDR1 is SGDLS and CDR2 YYNGEE. The V and J ends lost 0 bases and 6 bases, in that order; junction bases with no gene match: 15. CDR3 sequence reads: CASSVALGLAGARGMDTQYF. For the CDR3, the DNA is TGTGCCAGCAGCGTAGCGCTGGGACTAGCGGGGGCCCGAGGGATGGATACGCAGTATTTT. Together with reference TRBV9 and TRBJ2-3, the CDR3 gives the full variable domain: DSGVTQTPKHLITATGQRVTLRCSPRSGDLSVYWYQQSLDQGLQFLIQYYNGEERAKGNILERFSAQQFPDLHSELNLSSLELGDSALYFCASSVALGLAGARGMDTQYFGPGTRLTVL.

This chain connects TRBV7-6 to TRBJ1-1, with 7 bases aligning to TRBD1. This CDR3 spans 16 amino acids. V lost 4 bases to trimming and J lost 1 base; unmatched junction nucleotides: 9. Germline V lookup: CDR1 SGHVS, CDR2 FNYEAQ. The CDR3 reads CASSWRTGRGNTEAFF. DNA for the CDR3: TGTGCCAGCAGCTGGCGGACAGGCCGCGGGAACACTGAAGCTTTCTTT. Together with reference TRBV7-6 and TRBJ1-1, the CDR3 gives the full variable domain: GAGVSQSPRYKVTKRGQDVALRCDPISGHVSLYWYRQALGQGPEFLTYFNYEAQQDKSGLPNDRFSAERPEGSISTLTIQRTEQRDSAMYRCASSWRTGRGNTEAFFGQGTRLTVV.

The CDR3 coding sequence is TGTGCCAGCAGCCCCCGCTCCGGTACTGGGGCCAACGTCCTGACTTTC. Translation: CASSPRSGTGANVLTF. This sequence joins TRBV7-2 and TRBJ2-6, with unresolved D. CDR3 length equals 16 residues. V was pared by 5 bases and J by 2 bases, with 13 bases between. Germline CDR1 SGHTA, CDR2 FQGNSA. The whole variable domain, remainder taken from reference TRBV7-2 and TRBJ2-6, is GAGVSQSPSNKVTEKGKDVELRCDPISGHTALYWYRQSLGQGLEFLIYFQGNSAPDKSGLPSDRFSAERTGGSVSTLTIQRTQQEDSAVYLCASSPRSGTGANVLTFGAGSRLTVL.

DNA for the CDR3: TGCAGCGTTGAGGACAGGGGAGGTGGCTACACCTTC. It encodes CSVEDRGGGYTF. The chain combines TRBV29-1 with TRBJ1-2, with 9 positions matching TRBD1. Trimming at V came to 3 bases and at J to 7 bases, leaving 3 bases not matched to a gene. The CDR3 covers 12 residues. CDR1 SQVTM and CDR2 ANQGSEA come from the germline V gene.

The chain is built from TRBV4-1 and TRBJ2-1; TRBD1 aligns across 7 bases. From germline, CDR1 is MGHRA and CDR2 YSYEKL. This CDR3 spans 14 amino acids. Trimming cost V 4 bases and J 5 bases; bases outside gene matches: 5. The DNA of the CDR3 is TGCGCCAGCAGCCGAGGGGACAGAAACAATGAGCAGTTCTTC. This codes for CASSRGDRNNEQFF.

Remarks on this clone: The junction differs from germline at one of its ends, possibly a read error. The rearrangement uses TRBV6-6 and TRBJ2-3; 8 bases map to TRBD2. Germline V gives CDR1 MNHNY, CDR2 SVGAGI (reference sequence). This CDR3 contains 14 residues. The CDR3 region is CASRPGGATDTQCF. In DNA form, the CDR3 reads TGTGCCAGCAGACCGGGGGGGGCCACAGATACGCAGTGTTTT.

The chain joins TRBV7-9 to TRBJ2-1, with D uncertain. Trimming removed 1 base from V and 3 bases from J, with 19 bases in between. The CDR3 contains 18 residues. Germline CDR1 is SEHNR and CDR2 is FQNEAQ (reference sequence). For the CDR3, the DNA is TGTGCCAGCAGCTTAGGGAAATACGACGGAGCCGACTACAATGAGCAGTTCTTC. Translated: CASSLGKYDGADYNEQFF.

The count of this clone is one. The rearrangement joins TRBV6-5 to TRBJ1-1, with D uncertain. The CDR3 is 15 amino acids. Germline V gene data show CDR1 as MNHEY and CDR2 as SVGAGI. V was trimmed by 5 bases and J by 5 bases, leaving 18 bases between them. CDR3 sequence reads: CASSRDGRPGTEAFF. For the CDR3, the DNA is TGTGCCAGCAGTAGGGATGGCAGGCCGGGGACTGAAGCTTTCTTT.